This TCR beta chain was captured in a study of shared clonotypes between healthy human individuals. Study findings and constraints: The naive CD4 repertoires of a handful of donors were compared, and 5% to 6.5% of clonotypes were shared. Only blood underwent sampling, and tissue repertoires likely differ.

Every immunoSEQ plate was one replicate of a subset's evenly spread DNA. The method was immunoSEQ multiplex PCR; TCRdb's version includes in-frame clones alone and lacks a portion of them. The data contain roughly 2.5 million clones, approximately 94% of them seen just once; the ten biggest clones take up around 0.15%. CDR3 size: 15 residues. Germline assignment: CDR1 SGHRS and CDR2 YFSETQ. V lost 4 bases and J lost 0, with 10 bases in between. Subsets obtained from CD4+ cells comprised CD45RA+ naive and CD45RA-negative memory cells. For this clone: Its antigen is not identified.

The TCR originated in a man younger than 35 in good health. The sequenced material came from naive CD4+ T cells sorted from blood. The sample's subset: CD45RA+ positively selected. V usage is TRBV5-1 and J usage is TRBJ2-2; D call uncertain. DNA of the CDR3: TGCGCCAGCAGCCCAATGACCGCGAACACCGGGGAGCTGTTTTTT. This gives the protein CASSPMTANTGELFF. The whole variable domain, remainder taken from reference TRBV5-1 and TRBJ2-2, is KAGVTQTPRYLIKTRGQQVTLSCSPISGHRSVSWYQQTPGQGLQFLFEYFSETQRNKGNFPGRFSGRQFSNSRSEMNVSTLELGDSALYLCASSPMTANTGELFFGEGSRLTVL.